This record concerns one T cell receptor (beta chain) sequence. It has no known antigen specificity. The sample holds no much larger clone one base away, and base qualities are not on file. CDR1 SGDLS and CDR2 YYNGEE were looked up in the germline V gene. Unmatched junction bases come to 1, with V trimmed by 0 bases and J by 4 bases. The CDR3 runs 15 amino acids, cysteine and phenylalanine included. Only CDR3 DNA is held: 45 bases, read in frame from base 1. The library came from the immunoSEQ multiplex PCR assay. For the multiplex PCR, a mixture combining 60 forward primers for TCR Vbeta segments and 13 reverse primers for TCR Jbeta segments was used. A multiplex PCR assay on genomic DNA amplified the CDR3 region of rearranged TCR beta genes. Amplified TCR beta libraries were sequenced as 87-base-pair reads on the Illumina HiSeq System. For the original study's pipeline: A later analysis counted 75 million to 100 million unique TCR beta chains across the approximately 700 repertoires, and 10 million to 12 million of these chains were shared by at least two donors. Raw reads were error-corrected and collapsed into unique sequences by a nearest-neighbor algorithm in which closely related sequences were merged to remove PCR and sequencing errors. To assign V, D and J gene segments, CDR3 sequences were aligned to IMGT reference sequences. Each retained sequence needed at least a six-nucleotide match to both a V gene segment and a J gene segment. Rearrangements were classified as productive when the CDR3 lacked stop codons and remained in frame with V and J, and all other rearrangements were classified as non-productive. CDR3 was defined by IMGT convention, running from the second conserved V-encoded cysteine to the conserved J-encoded phenylalanine. The earlier analysis of fewer than 750 of the donors excluded sequences that lacked an unambiguous match to a single V gene segment. In an earlier analysis of several hundred of the donors, V segments were called functional above 56.7% productive rearrangements and were called segregating when the between-donor standard deviation exceeded 5%. A statistical classification framework was built for diagnosing cytomegalovirus status from the catalog of TCR beta chain sequences. A later analysis assigned V and J genes by comparing TCR nucleotide sequences with IMGT/GENE-DB human TR gene sequences. A later analysis assigned CDR3 sequences and most-parsimonious VDJ recombination scenarios with the TCRdist pipeline. In a later analysis, every TCR beta chain was defined by the combination of its CDR3 amino acid sequence and its V-gene family, and reads without a unique V-gene family were dropped. To address suspected cross-contamination and a sequencing artifact, a later analysis removed some 620 highly shared, low-generation-probability nucleotide sequences. For each public chain, a later analysis derived a clonal expansion index from normalized ranks of inferred template counts within each repertoire. In a later analysis, generation probabilities were computed using a VDJ recombination model fitted to out-of-frame rearrangements, and the results were checked against IGoR. In a later analysis, hypergeometric tests were used to score TCR-TCR, TCR-HLA and TCR-CMV co-occurrence, with a repertoire-size bias correction applied to TCR pairs. In a later analysis, false discovery rates were estimated by permuting HLA or CMV assignments 20 times. In a later analysis, co-occurring TCRs were grouped using DBSCAN, with TCRdist sequence similarity added in when clustering inside HLA-allele-positive subsets. Repertoires with fewer than 30,000 or more than 120,000 public chains, plus five repertoires with anomalous nucleotide sharing, were excluded from co-occurrence clustering. Not all clones reach the TCRdb copy of this immuneACCESS table, which keeps in-frame sequences only. Checked studies attribute under half of the gap to unresolved V genes and leave the rest unexplained. V and J calls plus clone size are reproduced from that table; the DNA served to infer D and trimming. The sample contains some 200,000 clones, 75% to 85% of them found a single time. The top ten constitute approximately 0.36% of the sample.

In total, approximately 610 healthy bone marrow donors made up the cohort. All cohort members were sampled while nominally healthy, although unrecorded immune exposures were likely present. The donor tested CMV seropositive, placing the donor among the roughly 300 seropositive members of the cohort. A peripheral blood sample was collected from each donor, and TCR beta sequencing was performed on peripheral blood mononuclear cells. Genomic DNA was extracted from the blood cell samples with the Qiagen DNeasy Blood Extraction Kit. These data are taken from a study of cytomegalovirus exposure and HLA in healthy donors (dated by TCRdb to about 2017). Describing the broader study: In an earlier analysis of under 750 of the donors, 250 to 350 Gb of sequence data and roughly 100 million unique TCR beta sequences from about 190 million T cells were reported. Roughly 310 gigabases of sequencing data and 70 million to 85 million unique TCR sequences were included in an early release covering about 700 HLA-typed donors. The genetic ancestry cluster associated with self-reported Caucasian donors included 81% of the 398 genotyped donors. The study aimed to test whether signatures of past pathogen exposure could be identified by cataloging public T cell receptors. The study used immunosequencing to profile the T cell repertoires of approximately 630 subjects and linked those repertoires to cytomegalovirus serostatus. In addition to the first cohort of around 670 subjects, a separate validation cohort of 120 different subjects was used. The study combined high-throughput TCR immunosequencing, statistical association of individual TCRs with disease status, and machine learning to predict cytomegalovirus infection status. To study patterns of TCR occurrence, a later analysis re-analyzed previously published TCR beta repertoires from 700 or so donors and added high-resolution HLA genotyping. In the later analysis, no new phenotypic data were used to find candidate immune exposures; instead, reliance was placed on TCR beta sequences and their occurrence across donors. An earlier analysis of fewer than 750 of the donors used high-throughput TCR beta sequencing to judge whether each TCR beta V gene segment behaved as functional or pseudogenic. Donor age, sex, ethnicity and CMV serostatus were compiled alongside the repertoire data. In a later genetic analysis, genome-wide SNP genotypes for about 55% of the roughly 700 donors were used, and that subset was treated as a discovery cohort. All discovery cohort repertoires had been generated using a single sequencing platform. HLA typing included class I and class II loci at four-digit resolution. The number of donors typed differed by locus, with about 629-630 for A, B, C, DRB1 and DQB1, roughly 520 for DQA1, approximately 570 for DPA1, and 400 to 490 for DPB1. Roughly five DR-DQ haplotypes were handled as single units for association and clustering because linkage in the cohort was strong. Among some 400 genotyped donors of the cohort, an average of around 220,000 unique TCR beta nucleotide sequences was sequenced per donor, of which roughly 18% were non-productive.

What the work shows at the level of the full study, not this receptor alone: Most TCR sequences were observed very rarely across donors, whereas some public TCRs were present in many individuals. In vitro tests confirmed that a few of the cytomegalovirus-associated TCR beta chains recognize cytomegalovirus antigens. According to a later analysis, most CMV-associated TCR beta chains appeared to be HLA-restricted, and the HLA associations seemed to be driven largely by CMV exposure. The study listed 150 to 200 TCR beta chains as associated with cytomegalovirus. Only TCR beta chains were sequenced in this cohort, and the absence of alpha or paired-chain data limited detectable features. The classifier was reported to diagnose cytomegalovirus status with high specificity and sensitivity in both the original and validation cohorts. Presence/absence analyses assumed roughly uniform sequencing depth across donors, an assumption that may not hold. Linkage disequilibrium might explain the correlated functional status among segregating V segments, but an unknown experimental factor could not be ruled out. According to a later genetic analysis, donors in an Asian-associated ancestry cluster had fewer N-insertions in productive TCRs than the roughly 700-donor mean. A later genetic analysis associated a missense DCLRE1C variant with V-gene and J-gene trimming of TCR beta chains, and an independent cohort replicated the association. Broadly in line with IMGT annotations, most TCR beta V segments showed up in productive rearrangements about 90% or about 30% of the time in an earlier analysis of around 600 of the donors. Immune exposure information for the cohort was limited to CMV serostatus. When HLA alleles, especially DR and DQ, strongly co-occurred, attributing TCR associations to individual alleles was difficult. In a later analysis, HLA-associated TCR beta chains showed more clonal expansion and lower generation probabilities than non-associated chains that were equally common. HLA typing was unavailable for some donors at each locus, so association tests used only the typed subset. The authors suggested that the approach could potentially be extended to other disease states and immunological phenotypes. In a later analysis, TCR association rates were found to vary across HLA loci, with the most associated TCRs seen for DRB1 alleles and the fewest for HLA-C alleles. A further reported finding was that TCR beta sequences accurately predicted the HLA-A and HLA-B alleles for most subjects in the first cohort. The earlier analysis of approximately 560 of the donors excluded approximately 17 rarely observed V segments, including chromosome 9 orphons, because counts were too low. A later analysis reported that several top co-occurrence clusters appeared linked to parvovirus B19, influenza, CMV and Epstein-Barr virus. A cluster of highly shared sequence variants was judged likely to be a technical artifact of the sequencing pipeline. At a false discovery rate of 0.05, a later analysis linked 16,000 or so TCR beta sequences to specific HLA alleles. The 87-base-pair reads could not distinguish some IMGT-functional V segments, including TRBV6-2 and TRBV6-3, so those segments were excluded.

The rearrangement joined TRBV9 to TRBJ1-6; TRBD1 aligns with 7 central bases. This receptor was identified in a male donor in good health and CMV-seropositive. The sample comprised PBMCs. The sequenced DNA: TGTGCCAGCAGCGTAGGACAGGGTTATAATTCACCCCTCCACTTT. It translates to CASSVGQGYNSPLHF.